This TCR beta chain was retrieved from a study of blood T cells in healthy people across ages. Study conclusions and caveats: The long-lived group displayed more naive CD4+ cells, plus higher diversity, than the aged donors did. Any conclusive comparison of naive versus antigen-experienced cells was prevented by using unsorted PBMCs.

With a J-beta primer mix and a sample-barcoded 5' primer, a second PCR ran about 7 to 12 cycles. Each cDNA molecule, via a template-switch adaptor with 12 random nucleotides, was tagged. TCRdb re-derived calls from the 5' RACE reads in MiXCR, one entry per CDR3 protein. The table has 730,000 or so distinct CDR3 sequences, around 40% seen once. Each of the donors had around 9 milliliters of peripheral blood drawn into EDTA-treated Vacutainer tubes. The sample holds a few counts of this clonotype. Its antigen is currently unknown. Source material: blood. This TCR was recovered from a woman in her sixties or seventies in good health.

The CDR3 sequence is CASRLEALGEQYF. Here the CDR3 DNA reads TGTGCCAGCAGACTAGAGGCGTTGGGCGAGCAGTACTTC. V and J are TRBV12-3 or TRBV12-4 and TRBJ2-7; possible D gene TRBD2, 5 bases. CDR3 length: 13 amino acids. Trimming left V 6 bases short and J 6 bases short, with 15 bases between.